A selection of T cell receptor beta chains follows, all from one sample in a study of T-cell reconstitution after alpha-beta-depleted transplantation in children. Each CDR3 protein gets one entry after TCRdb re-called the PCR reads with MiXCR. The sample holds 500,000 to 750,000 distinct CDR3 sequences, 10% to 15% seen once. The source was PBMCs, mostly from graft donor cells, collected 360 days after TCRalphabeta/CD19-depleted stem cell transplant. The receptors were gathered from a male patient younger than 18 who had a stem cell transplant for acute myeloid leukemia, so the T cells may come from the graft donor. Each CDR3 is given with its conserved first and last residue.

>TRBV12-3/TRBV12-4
CASSPGLAGPGDTQYF
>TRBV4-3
CASSQRGGLADYNEQFF
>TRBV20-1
CSASGELPPFTDTQYF
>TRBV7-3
CASSFPGGGTDTQYF
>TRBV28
CASSQGAPGNTIYF
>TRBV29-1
CSVEDLGERPPEKLFF
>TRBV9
CASSAGAGLEQYF
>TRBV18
CASSYGQGIEETQYF
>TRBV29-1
CSIGAVEIF
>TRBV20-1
CSALPSGRAEETQYF
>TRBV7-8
CASSLLQGILFVGSYEQYF
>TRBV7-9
CASSWTSGIDEQFF
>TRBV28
CASSPRTATDTQYF
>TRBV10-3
CAISESKGMAYEQYF
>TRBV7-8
CASSLGDVFQDQPQHF
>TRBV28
CASSLFEQFF
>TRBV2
CASWPASGHGGEHDGELFF
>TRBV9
CASSGGLTPGGQETQYF
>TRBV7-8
CASTPLARVGEQYF
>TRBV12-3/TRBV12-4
CASSLLDWETQYF
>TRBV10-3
CAVSESQQETQYF
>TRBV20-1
CSARDLGQGVDTGELFF
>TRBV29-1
CSDTHGGDTQYF
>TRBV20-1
CSARTTAGSRSGANVLTF
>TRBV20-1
CSARDLGSETQYF
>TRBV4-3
CASSQDRGGLNTEAFF
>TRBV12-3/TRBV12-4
CASRDLFRANTEAFF
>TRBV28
CASGRGRTSVDEQFF
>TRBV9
CASSVQGTEEEQYF
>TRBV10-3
CAISESMVAGFYNEQFF
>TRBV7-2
CASSLARMETQYF
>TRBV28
CASSFYPTSGPYEQYF
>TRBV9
CASSVEPGRYEAFF
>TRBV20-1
CSAPAGSNTGELFF
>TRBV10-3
CAISGGGSTYEQYF
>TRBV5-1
CASSLVGNRWSYEQYF
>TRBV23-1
CASPHFAGETQYF
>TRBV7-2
CASSYTSGAYNEQFF
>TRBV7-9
CASSLAGLADNEQFF
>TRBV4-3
CASSQDGRLYEQYF
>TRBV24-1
CATSGPGQADNQPQHF
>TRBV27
CASSSLGDFTYEQYF
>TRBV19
CASSLSGLAVTYEQYF
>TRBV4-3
CASSQAGTVVYEQYF
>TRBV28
CASSFPGRNGYEQYF
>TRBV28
CASTITDRVGGELFF
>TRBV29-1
CSVIDTSSPSYEQYF
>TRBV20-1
CSASPQLQTTYEQYF
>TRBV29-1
CSVKTSGLAKNIQYF
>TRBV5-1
CASSFSGSGGELFF
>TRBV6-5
CASSRQGFEQYF
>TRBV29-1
CSATPAPGSYNEQFF